The clone carrying this T cell receptor (beta chain) was detected only once. The data were produced by immunoSEQ multiplex PCR, yet TCRdb's version contains in-frame clones alone and is incomplete. The profile shows 17,000 or so clones, about 77% of them singletons. This CDR3 spans 14 amino acids. From germline, CDR1 is SGHNT and CDR2 YYREEE (reference sequence). Trimming removed 4 bases from V and 3 bases from J, with 13 bases in between. This specimen comes from a study of ipilimumab plus nivolumab after autologous stem cell transplantation. Looking at the study overall: DLBCL patients had primary refractory or relapsed disease.

Checkpoint therapy with ipilimumab 1 mg/kg began 14 to 28 days after transplant. The chain recombines TRBV5-4 with TRBJ2-5; tentatively, D is TRBD1 (7 bases). The origin of this receptor is a male donor with diffuse large B-cell lymphoma. The sample here was PBMCs, taken in a trial of ipilimumab plus nivolumab as post-transplant consolidation. CDR3 bases: TGTGCCAGCAGCCGCGGGACAGTGAAAGAGACCCAGTACTTC. The encoded protein is CASSRGTVKETQYF.